This T cell receptor (beta chain) was documented in a study of blood T cell repertoires in COVID-19. Study-level information: COVID-19 samples from acute and convalescent phases originated in the United States, Italy and Spain. From T cells, B-cell-depleted T cells, or PBMCs came the material, which was cDNA or gDNA.

From germline, CDR1 is SGHDT and CDR2 YYEEEE. The CDR3 runs to 15 residues. The V and J ends lost 2 bases and 4 bases respectively, with 16 bases between them. The assay was immunoSEQ multiplex PCR, and TCRdb's table has in-frame clones only and misses some. The table includes some 250,000 clones, approximately 85% detected once. The sample consisted of peripheral blood. V and J are TRBV5-6 and TRBJ2-7, with D unclear. This TCR was recovered from a man aged 80 or over with acute or convalescent COVID-19. CDR3 DNA sequence: TGTGCCAGCAGCTTCGTGTTAGGTTCAGGATACGAGCAGTACTTC. Its translation: CASSFVLGSGYEQYF.